Listed below are T cell receptor beta chains from one sample, sequenced in a study of CD8 T cells in Susac syndrome. TCRdb recomputed calls from the immunoSEQ multiplex PCR reads with MiXCR, one row per CDR3 protein. The sample contains around 77,000 distinct CDR3 sequences, approximately 96% of which appear only once. Sequences were obtained from CD4+ T cells from PBMCs. The receptors derive from a human donor with multiple sclerosis. Each CDR3 is given with its conserved first and last residue. Each record gives: J gene, D gene, V gene, clone size, CDR3 protein, CDR3 DNA. D genes are given only for firm matches. Only some rows state a clone size, as once, few, many or a class for expanded clones.

TRBJ1-2 - TRBV4-2 - CASSQIRDDYGYTF TGTGCCAGCAGCCAAATCAGGGATGACTATGGCTACACCTTC
TRBJ1-5 - TRBV30 once CAWSPNLRDQPQHF TGTGCCTGGAGTCCTAACCTTAGGGATCAGCCCCAGCATTTT
TRBJ2-5 TRBD2 TRBV9 - CASSVEVSGVETQYF TGTGCCAGCAGCGTAGAAGTTAGCGGGGTTGAGACCCAGTACTTC
TRBJ1-2 - TRBV12-3/TRBV12-4 - CASLNPSAGTSLRGYTF TGTGCCAGCTTAAACCCCTCCGCAGGGACCTCCTTGAGGGGCTACACCTTC
TRBJ2-1 - TRBV12-3/TRBV12-4 - CASSLVANVYNEQFF TGTGCCAGCAGTTTAGTAGCGAACGTCTACAATGAGCAGTTCTTC
TRBJ1-1 - TRBV30 - CALHRDPMNTEAFF TGTGCCTTGCACCGGGACCCTATGAACACTGAAGCTTTCTTT
TRBJ2-3 - TRBV4-1 once CASSQTRGGADTQYF TGCGCCAGCAGCCAGACCAGGGGGGGGGCAGATACGCAGTATTTT
TRBJ1-2 - TRBV29-1 - CSVGYGKQYGYTF TGCAGCGTTGGGTATGGGAAGCAGTATGGCTACACCTTC
TRBJ1-5 - TRBV19 - CASSKTGNQPQHF TGTGCCAGTAGCAAGACAGGCAATCAGCCCCAGCATTTT
TRBJ2-7 - TRBV7-2 - CASRGDGSYEQYF TGTGCCAGCAGGGGGGACGGATCCTACGAGCAGTACTTC
TRBJ1-5 - TRBV19 - CASSIPGQPQHF TGTGCCAGTAGTATTCCAGGTCAGCCCCAGCATTTT
TRBJ2-6 - TRBV20-1 once CSARDLGAGALGSGANVLTF TGCAGTGCTAGAGACCTAGGGGCAGGGGCCTTAGGTTCTGGGGCCAACGTCCTGACTTTC
TRBJ2-2 - TRBV4-2 - CASSQDPNTGELFF TGTGCCAGCAGCCAAGATCCGAACACCGGGGAGCTGTTTTTT
TRBJ1-5 - TRBV2 once CASRDSHSNQPQHF TGTGCCAGCAGGGACAGCCATAGCAATCAGCCCCAGCATTTT
TRBJ2-5 - TRBV12-3/TRBV12-4 - CASSLDSVETQYF TGTGCCAGCAGTTTAGATAGCGTGGAGACCCAGTACTTC
TRBJ2-5 - TRBV6-5 - CASSSQRAQYF TGTGCCAGCAGCTCCCAACGGGCCCAGTACTTC
TRBJ2-5 - TRBV2 - CASSRGIQETQYF TGTGCCAGCAGTCGGGGAATCCAAGAGACCCAGTACTTC
TRBJ2-3 TRBD2 TRBV12-3/TRBV12-4 - CASSSGGSTDTQYF TGTGCCAGCAGTTCGGGGGGGAGCACAGATACGCAGTATTTT
TRBJ1-2 TRBD1 TRBV7-2 - CASSRRDRGDYGYTF TGTGCCAGCAGTCGGCGGGACAGGGGTGACTATGGCTACACCTTC
TRBJ2-1 TRBD1 TRBV24-1 once CATSDSDRGAYNEQFF TGTGCCACCAGTGACTCGGACAGGGGGGCCTACAATGAGCAGTTCTTC
TRBJ2-7 TRBD1 TRBV28 few CASSLDRGSYEQYF TGTGCCAGCAGTTTAGACAGGGGCTCCTACGAGCAGTACTTC
TRBJ2-7 - TRBV5-1 - CASSPASYEQYF TGCGCCAGCAGCCCGGCTTCCTACGAGCAGTACTTC
TRBJ2-7 TRBD1 TRBV7-2 - CASSLGDRVYEQYF TGTGCCAGCAGCTTAGGGGACAGGGTGTATGAGCAGTACTTC
TRBJ2-7 TRBD2 TRBV4-2 - CASSQDLGGNEQYF TGTGCCAGCAGCCAAGATCTCGGGGGGAACGAGCAGTACTTC
TRBJ2-3 - TRBV15 - CATSRSDTQYF TGTGCCACCAGTCGGTCAGATACGCAGTATTTT
TRBJ2-2 - TRBV11-2 - CASRTGASVTGELFF TGTGCCAGCAGGACTGGGGCTAGCGTCACCGGGGAGCTGTTTTTT
TRBJ2-7 TRBD2 TRBV13 - CASSTRTSGSYEQYF TGTGCCAGCAGCACTCGGACTAGCGGGAGCTACGAGCAGTACTTC